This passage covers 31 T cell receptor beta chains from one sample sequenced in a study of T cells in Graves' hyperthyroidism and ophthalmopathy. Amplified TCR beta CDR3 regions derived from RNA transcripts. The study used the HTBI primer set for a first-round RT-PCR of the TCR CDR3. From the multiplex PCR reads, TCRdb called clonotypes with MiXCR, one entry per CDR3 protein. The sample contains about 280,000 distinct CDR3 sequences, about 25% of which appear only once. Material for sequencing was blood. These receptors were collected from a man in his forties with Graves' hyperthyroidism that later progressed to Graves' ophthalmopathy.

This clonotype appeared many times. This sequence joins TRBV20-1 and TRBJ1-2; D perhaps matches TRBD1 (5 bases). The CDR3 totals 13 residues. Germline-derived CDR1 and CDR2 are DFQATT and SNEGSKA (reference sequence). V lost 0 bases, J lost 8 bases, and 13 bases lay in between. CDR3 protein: CSARDGGGNGYTF. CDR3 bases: TGCAGTGCTAGAGATGGCGGGGGAAACGGCTACACCTTC.

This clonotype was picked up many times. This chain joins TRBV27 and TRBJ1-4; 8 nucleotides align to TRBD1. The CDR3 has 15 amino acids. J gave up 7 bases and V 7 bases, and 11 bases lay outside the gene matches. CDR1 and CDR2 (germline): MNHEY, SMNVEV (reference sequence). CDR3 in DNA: TGTGCCAGCAAGGTTTCAGGGGGCATAGGTGAAAAACTGTTTTTT. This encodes CASKVSGGIGEKLFF.

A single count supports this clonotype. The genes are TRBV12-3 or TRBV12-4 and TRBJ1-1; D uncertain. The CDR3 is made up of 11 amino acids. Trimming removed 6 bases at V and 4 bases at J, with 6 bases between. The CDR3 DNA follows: TGTGCCAGCAGGGAAAGCACTGAAGCTTTCTTT. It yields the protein CASRESTEAFF.

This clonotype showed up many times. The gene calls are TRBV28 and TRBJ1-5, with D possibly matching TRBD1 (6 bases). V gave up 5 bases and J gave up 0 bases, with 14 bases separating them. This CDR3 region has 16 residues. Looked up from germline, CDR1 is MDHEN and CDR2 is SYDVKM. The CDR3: CASSLTRGHSNQPQHF. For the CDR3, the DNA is TGTGCCAGCAGTCTCACCAGGGGTCATAGCAATCAGCCCCAGCATTTT.

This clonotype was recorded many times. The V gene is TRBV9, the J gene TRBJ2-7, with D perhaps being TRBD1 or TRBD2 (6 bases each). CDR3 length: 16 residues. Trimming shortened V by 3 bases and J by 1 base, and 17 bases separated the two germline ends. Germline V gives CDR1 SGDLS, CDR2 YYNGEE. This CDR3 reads CASSAWGQGGSYEQYF. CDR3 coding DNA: TGTGCCAGCAGCGCGTGGGGGCAGGGAGGTTCCTACGAGCAGTACTTC. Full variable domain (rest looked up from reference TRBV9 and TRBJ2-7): DSGVTQTPKHLITATGQRVTLRCSPRSGDLSVYWYQQSLDQGLQFLIQYYNGEERAKGNILERFSAQQFPDLHSELNLSSLELGDSALYFCASSAWGQGGSYEQYFGPGTRLTVT.

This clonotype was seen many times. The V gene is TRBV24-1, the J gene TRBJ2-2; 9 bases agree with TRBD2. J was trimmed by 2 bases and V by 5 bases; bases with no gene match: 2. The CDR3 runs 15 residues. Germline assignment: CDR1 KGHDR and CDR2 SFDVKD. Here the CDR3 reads CATSGLADNTGELFF. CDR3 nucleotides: TGTGCCACCAGTGGACTAGCGGACAACACCGGGGAGCTGTTTTTT.

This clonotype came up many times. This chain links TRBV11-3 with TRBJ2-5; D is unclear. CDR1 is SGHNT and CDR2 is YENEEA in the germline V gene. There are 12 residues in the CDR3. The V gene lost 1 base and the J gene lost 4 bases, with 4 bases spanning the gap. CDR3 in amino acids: CASSLGPETQYF. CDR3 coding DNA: TGTGCCAGCAGCTTAGGCCCAGAGACCCAGTACTTC.

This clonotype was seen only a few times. CDR3: CSARLSGLAYEQYF. CDR3 in DNA: TGCAGTGCTAGGTTGTCGGGGCTAGCCTACGAGCAGTACTTC. This chain joins TRBV20-1 and TRBJ2-7; D assignment may be TRBD1 or TRBD2 (5 bases each). The germline V and J ends were trimmed by 3 bases and 2 bases, with 14 bases remaining between them. The germline V gene encodes CDR1 DFQATT and CDR2 SNEGSKA (reference sequence). The CDR3 totals 14 residues.

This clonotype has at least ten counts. CDR3 bases: TGTGCCAGCAGCTTAATGGATGGTGAGACCCAGTACTTC. It translates to CASSLMDGETQYF. This sequence joins TRBV7-3 and TRBJ2-5; D remains unclear. This CDR3 region has 13 residues. V lost 1 base and J 5 bases, leaving 8 bases between the germline ends. The germline V gene encodes CDR1 SGHTA and CDR2 FQGTGA.

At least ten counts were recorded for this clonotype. The DNA for the CDR3 is TGTGCCAGCCTGGGGAGATACACTGAAGCTTTCTTT. Amino acids: CASLGRYTEAFF. The chain links TRBV3-1 to TRBJ1-1; no clear D. Trimming took off 8 bases at V and 3 bases at J, with 10 bases between the two ends. This CDR3 contains 12 residues. CDR1 and CDR2 (germline): LGHDT, YNNKEL (reference sequence).

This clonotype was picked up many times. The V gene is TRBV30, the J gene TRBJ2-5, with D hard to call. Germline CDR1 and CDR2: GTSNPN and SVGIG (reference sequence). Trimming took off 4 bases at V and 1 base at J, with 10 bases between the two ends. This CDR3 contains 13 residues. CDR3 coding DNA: TGTGCCTGGAACACAGAAGCCCAAGAGACCCAGTACTTC. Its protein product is CAWNTEAQETQYF.

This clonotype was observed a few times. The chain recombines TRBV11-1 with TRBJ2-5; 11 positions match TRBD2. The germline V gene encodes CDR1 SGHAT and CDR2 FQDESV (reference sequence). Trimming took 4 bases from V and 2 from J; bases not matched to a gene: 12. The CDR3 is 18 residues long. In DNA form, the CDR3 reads TGTGCCAGCAGCTCCAGACTAGCGGGGTCTCTTAGGCAAGAGACCCAGTACTTC. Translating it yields CASSSRLAGSLRQETQYF.

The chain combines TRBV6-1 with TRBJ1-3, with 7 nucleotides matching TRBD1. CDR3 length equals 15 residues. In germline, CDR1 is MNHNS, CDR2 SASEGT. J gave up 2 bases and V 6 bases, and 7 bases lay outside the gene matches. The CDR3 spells CASSQQTGTGNTIYF. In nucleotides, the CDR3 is TGTGCCAGCAGCCAGCAGACAGGGACTGGAAACACCATATATTTT.

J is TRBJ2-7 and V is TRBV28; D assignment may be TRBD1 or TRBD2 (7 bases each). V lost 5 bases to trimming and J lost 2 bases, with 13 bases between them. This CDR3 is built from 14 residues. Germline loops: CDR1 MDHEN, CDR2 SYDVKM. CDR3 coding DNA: TGTGCCAGCAGTCGCAGGGGGGGTACCTACGAGCAGTACTTC. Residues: CASSRRGGTYEQYF.

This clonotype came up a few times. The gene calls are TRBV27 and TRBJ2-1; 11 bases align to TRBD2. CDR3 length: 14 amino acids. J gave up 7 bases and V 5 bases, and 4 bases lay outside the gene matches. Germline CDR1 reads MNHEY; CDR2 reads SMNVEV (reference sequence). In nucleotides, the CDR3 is TGTGCCAGCAGTGCGACTAGCGGGATGAATGAGCAGTTCTTC. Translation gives CASSATSGMNEQFF.

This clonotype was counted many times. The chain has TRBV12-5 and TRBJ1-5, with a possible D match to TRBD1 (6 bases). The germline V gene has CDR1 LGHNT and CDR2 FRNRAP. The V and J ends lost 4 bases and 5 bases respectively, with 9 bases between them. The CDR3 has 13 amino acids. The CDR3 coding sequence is TGTGCTAGTGGTTCGGACAGCTATCAGCCCCAGCATTTT. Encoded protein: CASGSDSYQPQHF.

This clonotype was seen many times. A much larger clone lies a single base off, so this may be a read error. The CDR3 sequence: CASSLESSWETQHF. CDR3 nucleotides: TGTGCCAGCAGCTTAGAATCTAGCTGGGAGACCCAGCACTTC. The chain uses TRBV11-2 and TRBJ2-5, with D perhaps matching TRBD2 (5 bases). The CDR3 spans 14 residues. Per germline, CDR1 SGHAT and CDR2 FQNNGV.

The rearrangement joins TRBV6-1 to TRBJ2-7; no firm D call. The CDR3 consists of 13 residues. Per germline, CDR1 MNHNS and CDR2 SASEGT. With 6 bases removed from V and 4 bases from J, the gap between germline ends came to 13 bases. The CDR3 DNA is TGTGCCAGCAGAGTTGGACCTTTGTACGAGCAGTACTTC. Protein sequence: CASRVGPLYEQYF.

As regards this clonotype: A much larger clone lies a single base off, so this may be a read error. CDR3 in DNA: TGCGCCAGCAGTGTGTCGACGGGTTCCTCTGGAAACACCATATATTTT. Its translation: CASSVSTGSSGNTIYF. This chain uses TRBV10-2 with TRBJ1-3; D uncertain. CDR3 length equals 16 residues. The germline V gene encodes CDR1 WSHSY and CDR2 SAAADI. The V end was cut by 4 bases, the J end by 0 bases, with 13 bases between.

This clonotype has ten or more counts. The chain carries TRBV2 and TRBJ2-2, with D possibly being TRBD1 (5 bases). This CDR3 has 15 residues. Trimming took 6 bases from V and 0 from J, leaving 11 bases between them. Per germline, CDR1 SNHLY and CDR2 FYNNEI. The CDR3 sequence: CASRDRTANTGELFF. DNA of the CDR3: TGTGCCAGCAGAGACAGAACTGCGAACACCGGGGAGCTGTTTTTT.

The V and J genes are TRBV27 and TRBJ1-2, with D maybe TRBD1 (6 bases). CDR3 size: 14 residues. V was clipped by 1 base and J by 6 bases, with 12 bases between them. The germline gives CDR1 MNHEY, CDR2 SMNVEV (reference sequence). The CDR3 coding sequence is TGTGCCAGCAGTTTATACAGGGACTATGATGGCTACACCTTC. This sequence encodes CASSLYRDYDGYTF.

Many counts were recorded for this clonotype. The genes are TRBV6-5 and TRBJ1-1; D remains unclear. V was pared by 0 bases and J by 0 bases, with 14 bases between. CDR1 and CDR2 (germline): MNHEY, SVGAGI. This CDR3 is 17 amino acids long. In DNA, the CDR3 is TGTGCCAGCAGTTACTCGACTTCGTGGACGCTGAACACTGAAGCTTTCTTT. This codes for CASSYSTSWTLNTEAFF.

Here the CDR3 reads CAISEVGTHEQYF. CDR3 nucleotide sequence: TGTGCCATCAGTGAGGTGGGCACCCACGAGCAGTACTTC. The chain combines TRBV10-3 with TRBJ2-7; D ambiguous. Germline CDR1 is ENHRY and CDR2 is SYGVKD. Trimming shortened V by 2 bases and J by 5 bases, and 10 bases separated the two germline ends. The CDR3 extends over 13 amino acids.

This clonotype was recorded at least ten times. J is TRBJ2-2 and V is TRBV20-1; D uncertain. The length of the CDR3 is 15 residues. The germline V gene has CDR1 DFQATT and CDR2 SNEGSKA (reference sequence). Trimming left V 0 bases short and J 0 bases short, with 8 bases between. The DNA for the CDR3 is TGCAGTGCTAGAGATCCGTTAACGAACACCGGGGAGCTGTTTTTT. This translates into CSARDPLTNTGELFF.

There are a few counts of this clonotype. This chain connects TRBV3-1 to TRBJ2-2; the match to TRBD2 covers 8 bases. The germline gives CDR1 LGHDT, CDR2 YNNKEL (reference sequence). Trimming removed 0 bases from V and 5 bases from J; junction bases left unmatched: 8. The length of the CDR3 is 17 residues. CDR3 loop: CASSQEFAGGDTGELFF. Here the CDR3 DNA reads TGTGCCAGCAGCCAAGAATTTGCGGGAGGTGATACCGGGGAGCTGTTTTTT.

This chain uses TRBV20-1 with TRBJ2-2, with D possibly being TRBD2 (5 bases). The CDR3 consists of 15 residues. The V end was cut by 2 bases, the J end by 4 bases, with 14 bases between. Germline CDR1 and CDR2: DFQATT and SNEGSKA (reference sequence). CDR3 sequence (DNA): TGCAGTGCTAGACCCACTAGTAAGGGCACCGGGGAGCTGTTTTTT. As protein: CSARPTSKGTGELFF.

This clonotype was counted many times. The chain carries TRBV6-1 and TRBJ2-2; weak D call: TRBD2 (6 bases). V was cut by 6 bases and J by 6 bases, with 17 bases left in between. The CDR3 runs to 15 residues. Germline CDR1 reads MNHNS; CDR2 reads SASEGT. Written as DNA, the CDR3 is TGTGCCAGCAGCGTAGCAGGAGGGGTTTCCGGGGAGCTGTTTTTT. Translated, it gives CASSVAGGVSGELFF.

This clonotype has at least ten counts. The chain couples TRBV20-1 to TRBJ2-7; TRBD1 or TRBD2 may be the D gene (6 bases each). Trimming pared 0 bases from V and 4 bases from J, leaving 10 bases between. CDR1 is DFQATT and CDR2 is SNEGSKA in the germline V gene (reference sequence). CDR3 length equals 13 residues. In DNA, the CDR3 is TGCAGTGCTAGAGATACAGGGAGGTACGAGCAGTACTTC. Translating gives CSARDTGRYEQYF.

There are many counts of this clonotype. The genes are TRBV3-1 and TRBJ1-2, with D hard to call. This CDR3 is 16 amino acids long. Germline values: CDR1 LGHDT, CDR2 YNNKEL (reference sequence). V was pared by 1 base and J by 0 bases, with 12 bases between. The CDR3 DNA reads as TGTGCCAGCAGCCAAGGGGAGGGTCGGACTAACTATGGCTACACCTTC. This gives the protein CASSQGEGRTNYGYTF.

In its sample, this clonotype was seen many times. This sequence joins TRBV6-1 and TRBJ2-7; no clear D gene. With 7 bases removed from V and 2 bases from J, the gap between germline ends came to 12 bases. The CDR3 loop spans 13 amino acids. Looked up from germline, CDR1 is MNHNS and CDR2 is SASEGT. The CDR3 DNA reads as TGTGCCAGCAAACCTGACGGAACCTACGAGCAGTACTTC. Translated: CASKPDGTYEQYF.

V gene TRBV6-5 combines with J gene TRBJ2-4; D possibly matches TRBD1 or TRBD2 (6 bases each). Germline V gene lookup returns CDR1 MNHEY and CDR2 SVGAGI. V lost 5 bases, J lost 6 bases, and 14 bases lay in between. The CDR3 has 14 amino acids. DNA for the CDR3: TGTGCCAGCAGTAACGGGGGCGCGGGAAACATTCAGTACTTC. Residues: CASSNGGAGNIQYF.